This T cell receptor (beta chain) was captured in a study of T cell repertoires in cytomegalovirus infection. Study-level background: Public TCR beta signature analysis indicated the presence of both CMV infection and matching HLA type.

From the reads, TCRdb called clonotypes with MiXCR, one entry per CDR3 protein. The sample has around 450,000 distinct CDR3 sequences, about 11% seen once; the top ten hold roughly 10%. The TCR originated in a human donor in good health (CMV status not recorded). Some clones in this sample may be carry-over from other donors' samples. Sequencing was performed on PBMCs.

The CDR3 DNA reads TGTGCCAGCAGCTTAGAGGCAGGGAGTTTCTACGAGCAGTACTTC. Protein sequence: CASSLEAGSFYEQYF. The V and J genes are TRBV7-6 and TRBJ2-7; the D call may be TRBD1 or TRBD2 (5 bases each). V was cut by 1 base and J by 3 bases, with 13 bases left in between. CDR1 and CDR2 (germline): SGHVS, FNYEAQ. This CDR3 has 15 residues.